The text below deals with one TCR beta chain. Its cognate antigen is unknown. Between the trimmed V and J ends, which lost 3 bases and 0 bases, there was a span of 13 bases. The germline CDR1 and CDR2 sequences are MGHDK and SYGVNS. There are 16 residues in the CDR3. Each sample's TCRbeta library yielded on average about 38,000 productive templates. TCRdb's copy holds only in-frame clones and misses some; the assay was immunoSEQ multiplex PCR. This table holds around 9,000 clones, 70% to 90% found once. The sample comes from a study of STAT3 mutations in large granular lymphocyte leukemia. Study-level information: 40% of treated T-LGLL patients showed hematologic response to immunosuppression.

Study results and caveats: In several patients, dominant TCR clone burden exceeded STAT3 mutant burden. In some patients, a small highly pathogenic clone possibly went undetected. In T-cell large granular lymphocyte leukemia, about half of patients showed multiple immunodominant subclonotypes.

The rearrangement links TRBV25-1 to TRBJ2-3, with D possibly matching TRBD2 (6 bases). Sequenced material: peripheral blood mononuclear cells. This TCR came from an elderly man with T-cell large granular lymphocyte leukemia. Some clones in this sample may be carry-over from other donors' samples. The CDR3 sequence is CASSDPPRGSTDTQYF. The CDR3 coding sequence is TGTGCCAGCAGTGACCCCCCCCGGGGGAGCACAGATACGCAGTATTTT.